The rows below give T cell receptor beta chains drawn from one sample of a study of STAT3 mutations in large granular lymphocyte leukemia. Data came from immunoSEQ multiplex PCR; TCRdb stores just in-frame clones and leaves some out. The sample has approximately 4,400 clones; around 76% are singletons. Sequencing input: peripheral blood mononuclear cells. The source of these receptors is a boy between 10 and 17 years old with T-cell large granular lymphocyte leukemia. Some clones in this sample may be carry-over from other donors' samples. The CDR3 runs from the conserved cysteine through the conserved F or W. A D gene is named only where the DNA matches it firmly. For some rows the clone size is stated as once, few or many, or as a class when expanded; others skip it.

TRBJ2-5 TRBV13 TRBD1 - CASSSAALGQQETQYF TGTGCCAGCAGCTCCGCCGCCCTGGGACAGCAAGAGACCCAGTACTTC
TRBJ1-2 TRBV5-4 - - CASSPGGQGPFGGYTF TGTGCCAGCAGCCCGGGAGGGCAGGGCCCCTTCGGGGGCTACACCTTC
TRBJ2-4 TRBV4-1 - - CASSQVYANGGNIQYF TGCGCCAGCAGCCAAGTGTACGCCAATGGGGGAAACATTCAGTACTTC
TRBJ2-5 TRBV12-5 - - CASGFILEGETQYF TGTGCTAGTGGTTTTATTCTAGAGGGAGAGACCCAGTACTTC
TRBJ2-7 TRBV5-4 TRBD1 - CASSLDRGPYEQYF TGTGCCAGCAGCTTAGACAGGGGCCCCTACGAGCAGTACTTC
TRBJ2-5 TRBV5-1 TRBD2 once CASYRTSGQETQYF TGCGCCAGCTATAGGACTAGCGGACAAGAGACCCAGTACTTC
TRBJ2-7 TRBV30 TRBD1 - CAWDRGPYEQYF TGTGCCTGGGACAGGGGGCCTTACGAGCAGTACTTC
TRBJ2-7 TRBV12-5 - few CASGSGMGEQYF TGTGCTAGTGGTTCAGGGATGGGTGAGCAGTACTTC
TRBJ1-4 TRBV6-5 - - CASRGKNEKLFF TGTGCCAGCAGGGGGAAAAATGAAAAACTGTTTTTT
TRBJ1-2 TRBV25-1 - - CASSAGGSYYGYTF TGTGCCAGCAGCGCGGGGGGGTCCTACTATGGCTACACCTTC
TRBJ2-7 TRBV18 - once CASSPRQGVYEQYF TGTGCCAGCTCACCACGGCAGGGTGTGTACGAGCAGTACTTC
TRBJ1-6 TRBV5-1 TRBD1 - CASSPRQGAESPLHF TGCGCCAGCAGTCCGCGACAGGGGGCGGAATCACCCCTCCACTTT
TRBJ2-7 TRBV30 TRBD1 - CAWSVGGTGGYEQYF TGTGCCTGGAGTGTAGGGGGGACAGGGGGCTACGAGCAGTACTTC
TRBJ2-5 TRBV29-1 - - CSVTGEVFETQYF TGCAGCGTGACGGGGGAGGTTTTTGAGACCCAGTACTTC
TRBJ2-5 TRBV6-1 - few CASSEAAGRQETQYF TGTGCCAGCAGTGAAGCCGCAGGACGGCAAGAGACCCAGTACTTC
TRBJ2-1 TRBV29-1 TRBD2 - CSVDRGAGGDYNEQFF TGCAGCGTTGATCGGGGGGCGGGAGGAGACTACAATGAGCAGTTCTTC
TRBJ1-2 TRBV10-3 - - CAISVGEGYTF TGTGCCATCAGTGTTGGCGAGGGCTACACCTTC
TRBJ2-7 TRBV14 TRBD1 - CASSHPGQTTYEQYF TGTGCCAGCAGCCACCCGGGACAGACTACCTACGAGCAGTACTTC
TRBJ2-7 TRBV5-1 - - CASWGTGSYEQYF TGCGCCAGCTGGGGGACCGGCTCCTACGAGCAGTACTTC
TRBJ2-1 TRBV6-4 TRBD2 few CASSILAGGGYNEQFF TGTGCCAGCAGTATACTAGCGGGCGGAGGGTACAATGAGCAGTTCTTC
TRBJ2-7 TRBV7-8 TRBD1 few CASSPGQGVEQYF TGTGCCAGCAGCCCGGGACAGGGGGTCGAGCAGTACTTC
TRBJ2-1 TRBV5-8 - - CASTWGYNEQFF TGTGCCAGCACTTGGGGCTACAATGAGCAGTTCTTC
TRBJ1-6 TRBV5-1 - once CASSLDGSSNSPLHF TGCGCCAGCAGCTTGGATGGCAGTTCTAATTCACCCCTCCACTTT
TRBJ2-7 TRBV5-4 TRBD2 - CASSWTSGGSYEQYF TGTGCCAGCAGCTGGACTAGCGGGGGTTCCTACGAGCAGTACTTC
TRBJ2-3 TRBV30 - - CAWREPSTDTQYF TGTGCCTGGCGGGAGCCATCCACAGATACGCAGTATTTT
TRBJ1-1 TRBV5-6 - few CASSLDPLNTEAFF TGTGCCAGCAGCTTGGACCCCTTGAACACTGAAGCTTTCTTT
TRBJ1-1 TRBV7-9 - - CASSLGGEAFF TGTGCCAGCAGCTTGGGGGGAGAAGCTTTCTTT
TRBJ2-7 TRBV5-6 - - CASSAGQFDEQYF TGTGCCAGCAGCGCCGGACAATTTGACGAGCAGTACTTC
TRBJ2-1 TRBV7-9 - once CASSRRGRSNEQFF TGTGCCAGCAGCCGACGTGGACGGAGCAATGAGCAGTTCTTC
TRBJ1-6 TRBV7-9 TRBD1 - CASSFRGLNSPLHF TGTGCCAGCAGCTTCAGGGGGCTTAATTCACCCCTCCACTTT
TRBJ2-2 TRBV30 - - CAYTRGRLNTGELFF TGTGCCTACACGAGGGGGAGGCTGAACACCGGGGAGCTGTTTTTT
TRBJ1-5 TRBV7-2 TRBD1 - CASSTGTARNQPQHF TGTGCCAGCAGCACGGGGACAGCTCGTAATCAGCCCCAGCATTTT
TRBJ1-1 TRBV6-6 TRBD1 - CASSPGQGASTEAFF TGTGCCAGCAGTCCGGGACAGGGGGCAAGTACTGAAGCTTTCTTT
TRBJ2-5 TRBV30 - - CAWRGATQYF TGTGCCTGGAGGGGGGCGACCCAGTACTTC
TRBJ2-7 TRBV5-1 TRBD1 - CASSTGQGQNEQYF TGCGCCAGCAGCACCGGACAGGGTCAAAACGAGCAGTACTTC
TRBJ1-6 TRBV6-6 - - CASSYSSLGVNSPLHF TGTGCCAGCAGTTACTCCAGTCTGGGGGTGAATTCACCCCTCCACTTT
TRBJ1-4 TRBV28 - - CASSSHDAATNEKLFF TGTGCCAGCAGTTCCCATGACGCGGCAACTAATGAAAAACTGTTTTTT
TRBJ1-4 TRBV7-9 - - CASSRTENEKLFF TGTGCCAGCAGTCGGACAGAGAATGAAAAACTGTTTTTT
TRBJ1-2 TRBV5-1 - - CASSLVARANYGYTF TGCGCCAGCAGCTTGGTTGCGCGAGCTAACTATGGCTACACCTTC
TRBJ2-1 TRBV7-9 TRBD2 - CASSKRKREPRNEQFF TGTGCCAGCAGCAAAAGAAAGCGGGAGCCGCGCAATGAGCAGTTCTTC
TRBJ1-6 TRBV5-1 TRBD1 - CASSSQGAGNSPLHF TGCGCCAGCAGCTCCCAGGGGGCTGGGAATTCACCCCTCCACTTT
TRBJ2-1 TRBV6-1 TRBD1 - CASSPTGHEQFF TGTGCCAGCAGCCCGACAGGGCATGAGCAGTTCTTC
TRBJ2-3 TRBV29-1 - - CSVIRAADTQYF TGCAGCGTAATACGAGCAGCAGATACGCAGTATTTT
TRBJ1-1 TRBV20-1 - few CSARGITEAFF TGCAGTGCTAGGGGTATCACTGAAGCTTTCTTT
TRBJ1-5 TRBV7-9 TRBD1 - CASSLGDRGQPQHF TGTGCCAGCAGCTTAGGAGACAGGGGTCAGCCCCAGCATTTT
TRBJ2-1 TRBV29-1 TRBD2 - CSVEDSGRAIDEQFF TGCAGCGTTGAAGATAGCGGGAGGGCCATCGATGAGCAGTTCTTC
TRBJ2-1 TRBV7-9 - - CASSLGDHNEQFF TGTGCCAGCAGCCTAGGGGATCACAATGAGCAGTTCTTC
TRBJ1-6 TRBV9 - - CASSVVDYNSPLHF TGTGCCAGCAGCGTAGTAGACTATAATTCACCCCTCCACTTT
TRBJ1-1 TRBV7-9 TRBD1 - CASSLVQGGRTEAFF TGTGCCAGCAGCTTAGTACAGGGGGGACGGACTGAAGCTTTCTTT
TRBJ2-3 TRBV6-1 TRBD2 medium-sized CASSAEEGGPGDTQYF TGTGCCAGCAGTGCCGAGGAGGGAGGGCCAGGGGATACGCAGTATTTT
TRBJ1-2 TRBV18 - - CASSPKDSPYLYGYTF TGTGCCAGCTCACCCAAGGATTCCCCATACCTATATGGCTACACCTTC
TRBJ2-1 TRBV30 - - CAWRRGTQANEQFF TGTGCCTGGAGGAGGGGAACCCAAGCCAATGAGCAGTTCTTC